The 31 T cell receptor beta chains reported below all come from one sample, sequenced in a study of blood T cell repertoires in COVID-19. The data were produced by immunoSEQ multiplex PCR, yet TCRdb's version contains in-frame clones alone and is incomplete. The table has 180,000 or so clones, approximately 88% seen once. Material: PBMCs or T cells enriched from blood (not recorded which). The receptors come from a woman in her fifties or sixties who had recovered from COVID-19.

The CDR3 is CASQGQPNTEAFF. CDR3 DNA: TGTGCCAGCCAGGGACAGCCTAACACTGAAGCTTTCTTT. This chain links TRBV2 with TRBJ1-1, with TRBD1 matching over 7 bases. Germline CDR1 reads SNHLY; CDR2 reads FYNNEI. There are 13 residues in the CDR3. V shed 8 bases and J 2 bases; nucleotides not matched to a gene: 5.

In its sample, this clone was seen once. V gene TRBV5-1 combines with J gene TRBJ1-3; D is unresolved. Germline values: CDR1 SGHRS, CDR2 YFSETQ. Trimming shortened V by 4 bases and J by 0 bases, and 11 bases separated the two germline ends. This CDR3 has 15 residues. CDR3 amino acids: CASSVDIYSGNTIYF. The CDR3 DNA is TGCGCCAGCAGCGTCGACATCTACTCTGGAAACACCATATATTTT.

This clone came up a few times. This rearrangement joins TRBV19 to TRBJ1-5; weak D call: TRBD1 (5 bases). Per germline, CDR1 LNHDA and CDR2 SQIVND (reference sequence). The CDR3 runs to 14 residues. V lost 5 bases to trimming and J lost 4 bases, with 12 bases between them. The chain's CDR3 is CASSSTGGNQPQHF. The DNA for the CDR3 is TGTGCCAGTAGTTCTACAGGTGGTAATCAGCCCCAGCATTTT.

DNA of the CDR3: TGTGCCAGCACTCTCACCACAGGGGGAACAGATACGCAGTATTTT. Protein sequence: CASTLTTGGTDTQYF. This chain links TRBV3-1 (or the pseudogene TRBV3-2) with TRBJ2-3; the match to TRBD1 covers 8 bases. In germline, CDR1 is LGHDT, CDR2 YNNKEL (reference sequence). The J segment lost 3 bases and the V segment lost 7 bases, leaving 9 bases of the junction unmatched. The CDR3 has 15 residues.

The rearrangement joins TRBV7-9 to TRBJ1-6, with 7 bases aligning to TRBD1. The germline CDR1 and CDR2 sequences are SEHNR and FQNEAQ (reference sequence). There are 16 residues in the CDR3. V lost 0 bases to trimming and J lost 8 bases; unmatched junction nucleotides: 7. The CDR3, as DNA: TGTGCCAGCAGCTTAGCGGGGACAGCGATTCATTCACCCCTCCACTTT. This gives the protein CASSLAGTAIHSPLHF.

In this sample, this clone turned up a few times. V and J are TRBV10-3 and TRBJ1-1; D is uncertain. The V gene's germline CDR1 is ENHRY and CDR2 SYGVKD. CDR3 length: 12 amino acids. Trimming took 3 bases from V and 5 from J, leaving 7 bases between them. Here the CDR3 reads CAISEGETEAFF. CDR3 bases: TGTGCCATCAGTGAAGGAGAAACTGAAGCTTTCTTT.

The V call is TRBV9, the J call TRBJ1-5; D remains unclear. The CDR3 has 14 amino acids. V lost 0 bases to trimming and J lost 9 bases, with 13 bases between them. Germline CDR1 is SGDLS and CDR2 is YYNGEE. This CDR3 reads CASSVAPGVGPQHF. CDR3 bases: TGTGCCAGCAGCGTAGCTCCAGGTGTCGGGCCCCAGCATTTT.

The CDR3 sequence is CSVGGGWGEKLFF. The CDR3 DNA is TGCAGCGTTGGCGGGGGCTGGGGGGAAAAACTGTTTTTT. The J gene is TRBJ1-4, the V gene TRBV29-1; tentatively, D is TRBD1 (6 bases). V lost 4 bases to trimming and J lost 8 bases, with 14 bases between them. CDR1 and CDR2 (germline): SQVTM, ANQGSEA. This CDR3 spans 13 amino acids. Supplemented by reference TRBV29-1 and TRBJ1-4, the full variable domain reads SAVISQKPSRDICQRGTSLTIQCQVDSQVTMMFWYRQQPGQSLTLIATANQGSEATYESGFVIDKFPISRPNLTFSTLTVSNMSPEDSSIYLCSVGGGWGEKLFFGSGTQLSVL.

The J gene is TRBJ1-1, the V gene TRBV3-1 (or the pseudogene TRBV3-2), with TRBD1 matching over 9 bases. The CDR3 loop spans 17 amino acids. Germline lookup yields CDR1 LGHDT and CDR2 YNNKEL (reference sequence). Trimming cost V 4 bases and J 4 bases; bases outside gene matches: 13. The CDR3 loop is CASSLPPRADRGTEAFF. The CDR3 DNA reads as TGTGCCAGCAGCCTCCCGCCGAGGGCGGACAGGGGCACTGAAGCTTTCTTT.

The V and J genes are TRBV9 and TRBJ2-3; maybe TRBD2 (5 bases). CDR1 and CDR2 from the germline V gene are SGDLS and YYNGEE. V lost 4 bases to trimming and J lost 9 bases, with 18 bases between them. The CDR3 totals 14 residues. This chain's CDR3 is CASSYRAVEGTQYF. In nucleotides, the CDR3 is TGTGCCAGCAGCTACCGGGCCGTCGAGGGAACGCAGTATTTT.

The rearrangement joins TRBV6-5 to TRBJ2-6; D uncertain. Per germline, CDR1 MNHEY and CDR2 SVGAGI. The CDR3 sequence is 15 residues long. Trimming pared 6 bases from V and 1 base from J, leaving 10 bases between. CDR3 nucleotide sequence: TGTGCCAGCAGCTTGAGATGGTCTGGGGCCAACGTCCTGACTTTC. This encodes CASSLRWSGANVLTF.

There are a few counts of this clone. V and J are TRBV9 and TRBJ2-3; 9 bases fit TRBD2. V gave up 4 bases and J gave up 6 bases; unmatched junction bases: 9. CDR3 length: 15 residues. In germline, CDR1 is SGDLS, CDR2 YYNGEE. This chain's CDR3 is CASSRAGLAADTQYF. CDR3 DNA: TGTGCCAGCAGCCGCGCGGGACTAGCCGCGGATACGCAGTATTTT.

This clone was counted between two and nine times. The chain is built from TRBV28 and TRBJ1-2, with D hard to call. Germline V lookup: CDR1 MDHEN, CDR2 SYDVKM. This CDR3 is 14 amino acids long. V gave up 4 bases and J gave up 8 bases, with 17 bases separating them. The CDR3, as DNA: TGTGCCAGCAGTTCCCCCCCCTTAAGCCGAGGCTACACCTTC. Amino acid sequence: CASSSPPLSRGYTF.

This chain connects TRBV5-1 to TRBJ1-4; D gene unclear. This CDR3 has 15 residues. CDR1 is SGHRS and CDR2 is YFSETQ in the germline V gene. V shed 0 bases and J shed 1 base, with 7 bases lying between them. CDR3 coding DNA: TGCGCCAGCAGCTTGGCTGGGCGAACTAATGAAAAACTGTTTTTT. As protein: CASSLAGRTNEKLFF. The whole variable domain, remainder taken from reference TRBV5-1 and TRBJ1-4, is KAGVTQTPRYLIKTRGQQVTLSCSPISGHRSVSWYQQTPGQGLQFLFEYFSETQRNKGNFPGRFSGRQFSNSRSEMNVSTLELGDSALYLCASSLAGRTNEKLFFGSGTQLSVL.

This clone was seen a handful of times. This chain links TRBV6-1 with TRBJ2-1; the match to TRBD2 covers 7 bases. The germline V gene has CDR1 MNHNS and CDR2 SASEGT. The CDR3 totals 13 residues. V was pared by 3 bases and J by 15 bases, with 11 bases of the junction left unmatched. The CDR3 nucleotides are TGTGCCAGCAGTGATCGATCGGGCGGGAGCTTGTTCTTC. Translating gives CASSDRSGGSLFF.

The rearrangement joins TRBV10-3 to TRBJ1-2, with D unclear. Trimming stripped 3 bases from V and 11 bases from J, with 19 bases between. Looked up from germline, CDR1 is ENHRY and CDR2 is SYGVKD. The CDR3 is 14 residues long. Here the CDR3 DNA reads TGTGCCATCAGTGACCCGGTAATGATAGCGGGGTACACCTTC. It encodes CAISDPVMIAGYTF.

The V gene is TRBV5-4, the J gene TRBJ2-3; 8 bases line up with TRBD2. CDR3 length: 15 amino acids. V lost 0 bases and J lost 7; bases outside the gene matches: 7. CDR1 SGHNT and CDR2 YYREEE come from the germline V gene (reference sequence). The CDR3 loop reads CASSLGGLGLNTQYF. The DNA of the CDR3 is TGTGCCAGCAGCTTGGGGGGACTAGGATTAAATACGCAGTATTTT.

This chain uses TRBV19 with TRBJ2-2; possible D gene TRBD2, 5 bases. V gave up 4 bases and J gave up 6 bases, with 12 bases separating them. Germline V gene data show CDR1 as LNHDA and CDR2 as SQIVND (reference sequence). The CDR3 covers 14 residues. The CDR3 here is CASSRPGKAGELFF. The CDR3 nucleotides are TGTGCCAGTAGTAGACCGGGGAAGGCCGGGGAGCTGTTTTTT.

The chain links TRBV18 to TRBJ1-1; D is undetermined. Germline-derived CDR1 and CDR2 are KGHSH and LQKENI. The CDR3 covers 15 residues. V lost 5 bases, J lost 1 base, and 14 bases lay in between. CDR3 residues: CASSTGRETNTEAFF. The CDR3 DNA reads as TGTGCCAGCTCAACCGGACGGGAAACGAACACTGAAGCTTTCTTT.

This sequence joins TRBV5-1 and TRBJ2-5; 11 nucleotides match TRBD2. The CDR3 is made up of 15 amino acids. CDR1 SGHRS and CDR2 YFSETQ come from the germline V gene. The trim removed 2 bases at V and 1 base at J, leaving 1 base unmatched. The CDR3 is CASSFSGRAQETQYF. The CDR3 DNA follows: TGCGCCAGCAGCTTTAGCGGGAGGGCCCAAGAGACCCAGTACTTC.

The chain combines TRBV5-4 with TRBJ1-5, with TRBD1 matching over 9 bases. Germline lookup yields CDR1 SGHNT and CDR2 YYREEE (reference sequence). The CDR3 covers 15 residues. Trimming at V came to 9 bases and at J to 2 bases, leaving 9 bases not matched to a gene. CDR3 region: CATSTGGDGNQPQHF. CDR3 bases: TGTGCCACCTCGACAGGGGGAGATGGCAATCAGCCCCAGCATTTT.

This clone has a single count. The rearrangement links TRBV23-1 to TRBJ2-3; possible D gene TRBD1, 6 bases. TRBV23-1 is an open reading frame whose function is uncertain. The CDR3 extends over 16 amino acids. Trimming cost V 10 bases and J 1 base, with 21 bases left between them. CDR3 in DNA: TGCGCCACCGTTAGTAAACAGGGTGATGGCACAGATACGCAGTATTTT. Its translation is CATVSKQGDGTDTQYF.

The J gene is TRBJ2-1, the V gene TRBV2; perhaps TRBD1 as D (6 bases). This CDR3 spans 16 amino acids. Germline V gene data show CDR1 as SNHLY and CDR2 as FYNNEI. The V gene lost 5 bases and the J gene lost 0 bases, with 14 bases spanning the gap. This chain's CDR3 is CASSKQGLSSYNEQFF. The DNA of the CDR3 is TGTGCCAGCAGTAAACAGGGCCTGAGCTCCTACAATGAGCAGTTCTTC.

The V and J genes are TRBV12-3 or TRBV12-4 and TRBJ2-1; no clear D. V dropped 8 bases and J dropped 5 bases, with 13 bases sitting between them. The CDR3 is made up of 13 amino acids. CDR3 amino acids: CASHSSLHNEQFF. DNA of the CDR3: TGTGCCAGCCACTCGAGCCTCCACAATGAGCAGTTCTTC.

This clone was seen more than once but under ten times. The CDR3 spells CASTRGQGPFGGYTF. The CDR3 DNA reads as TGTGCCAGCACCCGGGGACAGGGTCCGTTCGGTGGCTACACCTTC. This chain links TRBV3-1 (or the pseudogene TRBV3-2) with TRBJ1-2, with TRBD1 matching 9 bases. V shed 7 bases and J 7 bases; nucleotides not matched to a gene: 13. Germline V gene data show CDR1 as LGHDT and CDR2 as YNNKEL (reference sequence). The CDR3 loop spans 15 amino acids.

The chain recombines TRBV5-1 with TRBJ1-1, with 8 bases matching TRBD1. J gave up 4 bases and V 5 bases, and 4 bases lay outside the gene matches. CDR1 is SGHRS, CDR2 YFSETQ, per germline. This CDR3 is 13 amino acids long. For the CDR3, the DNA is TGCGCCAGCAGTCAACAGGGGGGCACTGAAGCTTTCTTT. The encoded protein is CASSQQGGTEAFF.

The chain uses TRBV27 and TRBJ2-7; D unresolved. V lost 0 bases to trimming and J lost 0 bases, with 9 bases between them. The CDR3 spans 15 residues. Germline values: CDR1 MNHEY, CDR2 SMNVEV (reference sequence). The CDR3 here is CASSLSTVNSYEQYF. The CDR3 DNA sequence: TGTGCCAGCAGTTTATCAACGGTAAACTCCTACGAGCAGTACTTC.

J is TRBJ1-4 and V is TRBV19; 8 bases fit TRBD1. Germline values: CDR1 LNHDA, CDR2 SQIVND (reference sequence). The CDR3 covers 15 residues. V shed 9 bases and J 1 base; nucleotides not matched to a gene: 7. This chain's CDR3 is CASKAGQGTNEKLFF. The CDR3, as DNA: TGTGCCAGCAAAGCCGGACAGGGAACTAATGAAAAACTGTTTTTT.

The chain has TRBV6-5 and TRBJ1-5, with a tentative D call TRBD1 (5 bases). V was shortened by 7 bases and J by 5 bases, with 18 bases between the two germline ends. CDR1 MNHEY and CDR2 SVGAGI come from the germline V gene. This CDR3 has 15 amino acids. The CDR3 DNA sequence: TGTGCCAGCACTGCACAGTCCCCGGGGGATCAGCCCCAGCATTTT. It codes for CASTAQSPGDQPQHF.

The CDR3 DNA follows: TGTGCCAGCAGTCCCCCTGGGACTAAGGGAAACATTCAGTACTTC. The encoded protein is CASSPPGTKGNIQYF. This chain joins TRBV28 and TRBJ2-4, with TRBD2 identical over 7 bases. V lost 5 bases to trimming and J lost 6 bases; unmatched junction nucleotides: 10. Per germline, CDR1 MDHEN and CDR2 SYDVKM. The CDR3 totals 15 residues.

The chain uses TRBV30 and TRBJ2-3, with 11 bases fitting TRBD2. The V and J ends lost 5 bases and 2 bases, in that order; junction bases with no gene match: 6. Germline V CDR1 and CDR2: GTSNPN, SVGIG (reference sequence). The CDR3 is 15 residues long. For the CDR3, the DNA is TGTGCCTGGGAAGTAGCGGGGGGGTTCACAGATACGCAGTATTTT. As protein: CAWEVAGGFTDTQYF.